This T cell receptor (beta chain) was sequenced during a study of T-cell memory formation after mild COVID-19. About the research overall: TCR clustering was largely donor specific. Overall study findings and caveats: Clones that contracted clustered mainly in CM and EM if CD4+ and in EMRA if CD8+. Clones that got smaller from day 15 to 85 had even CD4/CD8, while clones growing later tipped toward CD4+.

TCR alpha and TCR beta cDNA libraries carrying sample barcodes and UMIs were produced by 5'RACE using constant-segment primers. TCRdb re-called the 5' RACE reads with MiXCR, one entry per CDR3 protein. This table has 580,000 or so distinct CDR3 sequences, 15% to 20% appearing once. V lost 7 bases and J 11 bases, leaving 33 bases between the germline ends. CDR3 size: 18 residues. This clonotype was recorded at least ten times. Its antigen is not identified. The sample was PBMCs or a T cell subset sorted from them (not recorded which). The gene calls are TRBV12-3 or TRBV12-4 and TRBJ2-1, with D perhaps matching TRBD1 (6 bases). The sequence was collected from an adult woman who had mild COVID-19 (a few samples of this study predate the infection). Cell type and time point are not known. Here the CDR3 reads CASNLQGNGAQGRQKQFF. The CDR3 nucleotides read TGTGCCAGCAACCTTCAAGGGAATGGGGCACAGGGTAGGCAGAAGCAGTTCTTC.